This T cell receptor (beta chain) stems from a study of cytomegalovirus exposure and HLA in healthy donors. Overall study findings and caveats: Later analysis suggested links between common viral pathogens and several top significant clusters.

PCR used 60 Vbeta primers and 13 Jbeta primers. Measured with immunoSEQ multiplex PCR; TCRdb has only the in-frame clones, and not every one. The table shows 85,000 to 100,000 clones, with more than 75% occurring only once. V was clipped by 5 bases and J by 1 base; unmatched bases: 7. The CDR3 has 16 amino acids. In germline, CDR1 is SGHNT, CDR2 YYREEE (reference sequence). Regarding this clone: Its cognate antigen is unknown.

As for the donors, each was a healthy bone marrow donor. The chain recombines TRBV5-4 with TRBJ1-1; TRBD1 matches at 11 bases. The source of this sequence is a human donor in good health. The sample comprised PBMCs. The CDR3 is CASRIGQGAPNTEAFF. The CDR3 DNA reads TGTGCCAGCAGGATAGGACAGGGGGCCCCGAACACTGAAGCTTTCTTT.